Included here is one T cell receptor (beta chain) sequence, with context. Its antigen is unknown. Vbeta (60) and Jbeta (13) primers were used in the PCR. Libraries were prepared by immunoSEQ multiplex PCR; TCRdb keeps only in-frame clonotypes and omits some of them. This sample has 150,000 to 200,000 clones, with about 80% found just once. The CDR3 contains 15 residues. The germline V gene encodes CDR1 SEHNR and CDR2 FQNEAQ (reference sequence). V lost 1 base and J 1 base, leaving 8 bases between the germline ends. The data belong to a study of cytomegalovirus exposure and HLA in healthy donors. Study-wide findings and caveats: In vitro testing confirmed a few CMV-associated chains as specific for CMV antigens.

The source of this sequence is a woman aged 35 to 49 in good health and CMV-seronegative. Sequenced input: PBMCs. The chain joins TRBV7-9 to TRBJ1-5, with D unclear. CDR3 sequence reads: CASSLGQRSNQPQHF. DNA for the CDR3: TGTGCCAGCAGCTTAGGGCAGCGCAGCAATCAGCCCCAGCATTTT.